This TCR beta chain was captured by sequencing in a study of a mutant IDH1 vaccine in newly diagnosed glioma. Overall study context: Patients previously underwent radiotherapy, temozolomide, or both, and most underwent both.

Some clones are missing from TCRdb's copy, which holds only in-frame ones; the method was immunoSEQ multiplex PCR. The repertoire holds approximately 52,000 clones, 70% to 80% seen once, with 1.5% to 2% in the top ten. This clone was seen only a few times. Its antigen is undetermined. One junction end does not reproduce the germline sequence, and a read error may be involved. Time point described: baseline, week 1 (first vaccination visit). Treatment indicated: pre-vaccination baseline after standard-of-care therapy. CDR1 is PRHDT, CDR2 FYEKMQ, per germline (reference sequence). The CDR3 is 10 amino acids. Regarding the study as a whole: Altogether, 85% to 95% of patients exhibited vaccine-induced immune responses. Pseudoprogression seemed unlinked to shifts in top peripheral T cell clonotypes.

The genes are TRBV13 and TRBJ1-2, with D possibly being TRBD1 (5 bases). The sample in question was PBMCs, obtained from a glioma patient treated with radiotherapy, temozolomide or both. This clonotype originated in a woman in her thirties or forties with glioma. CDR3: CASSLVRQSF. In DNA form, the CDR3 reads TGTGCCAGCAGCTTAGTGCGACAGAGCTTC.